This TCR beta chain was recovered during a study of spatial heterogeneity in lung cancer. General study results and limits: Within tumors, counts of expanded alpha and beta TCRs tracked tumor mutation counts.

Germline V gene lookup returns CDR1 SGHNT and CDR2 YYREEE (reference sequence). The CDR3 is 15 residues long. The J segment lost 2 bases and the V segment lost 0 bases, leaving 3 bases of the junction unmatched. TCR cDNA molecules each had a unique molecular identifier. MiXCR was run by TCRdb on the 5' RACE reads, yielding one entry per CDR3 protein. There are approximately 21,000 distinct CDR3 sequences in the sample; more than 4.5% occur only once, and roughly 9.9% lies in the top ten. Regarding time point: sample taken at primary tumor resection. The sequenced material consisted of unsorted whole RNA from tumor, nontumor lung or frozen PBMC. This clonotype was recorded at least ten times. As yet, its antigen is unknown.

The chain links TRBV5-4 to TRBJ2-3; 7 bases line up with TRBD1. The source of this sequence is a male donor with early-stage non-small cell lung cancer. This sample comprised lung tumor tissue, obtained at surgery. As DNA, the CDR3 is TGTGCCAGCAGCTTGGGGACAGGACTCACAGATACGCAGTATTTT. Translated: CASSLGTGLTDTQYF.